A single T cell receptor (beta chain) is shown here with its context. This sample was included in a study of T cells in Graves' hyperthyroidism and ophthalmopathy. TCR beta CDR3 sequences were amplified from RNA transcripts. The HTBI primer set served for first-round RT-PCR of the TCR CDR3. Each CDR3 protein is one row after TCRdb ran MiXCR on the multiplex PCR reads. This table has roughly 570,000 distinct CDR3 sequences, under 60% appearing once. The germline gives CDR1 DFQATT, CDR2 SNEGSKA (reference sequence). Germline trimming cut 2 bases from V and 1 base from J; bases unmatched to any gene: 6. The CDR3 is 16 residues long.

Sequenced input: peripheral blood or thyroid tissue (not recorded which). V usage is TRBV20-1 and J usage is TRBJ1-1, with 11 bases fitting TRBD1. The receptor's source is a woman aged 18-29 years with Graves' hyperthyroidism. CDR3 sequence reads: CSARNRDRGRNTEAFF. The CDR3 DNA reads as TGCAGTGCTAGAAACCGGGACAGGGGGAGGAACACTGAAGCTTTCTTT.